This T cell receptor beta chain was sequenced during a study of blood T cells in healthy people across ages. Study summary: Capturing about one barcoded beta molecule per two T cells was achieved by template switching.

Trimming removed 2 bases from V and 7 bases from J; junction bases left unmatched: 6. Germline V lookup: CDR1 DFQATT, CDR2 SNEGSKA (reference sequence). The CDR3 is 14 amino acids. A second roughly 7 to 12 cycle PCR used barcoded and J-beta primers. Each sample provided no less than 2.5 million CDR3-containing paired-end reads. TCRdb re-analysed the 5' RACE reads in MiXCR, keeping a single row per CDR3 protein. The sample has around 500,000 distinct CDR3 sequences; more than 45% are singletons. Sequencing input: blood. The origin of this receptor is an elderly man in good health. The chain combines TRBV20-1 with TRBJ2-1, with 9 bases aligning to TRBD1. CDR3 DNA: TGCAGTGCTAGAATACAGGGGGCGCGGAATGAGCAGTTCTTC. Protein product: CSARIQGARNEQFF.